This entry is about one T cell receptor beta chain. Per the original data handling: The assay estimated nucleated cells by amplifying reference gene primers. TCRdb's table, derived via immunoSEQ multiplex PCR, lists solely in-frame clones and lacks some. V, J and clone size reflect that table, while D and trimming were determined from the DNA. The sample yields some 100,000 clones, 80% to 90% seen once. Study members were between roughly 18 and 89 years old and lived in 24 US regions. Recovered Cohort 3 donors showed two negative PCRs, clearance, or symptom resolution. V was cut by 3 bases and J by 0 bases, with 12 bases left in between. The CDR3 is 14 amino acids. The germline V gene encodes CDR1 GTSNPN and CDR2 SVGIG (reference sequence). The sample is drawn from a study of blood T cell repertoires in COVID-19. Overall study: In each case, the material was cDNA or gDNA derived from T cells, B-cell-depleted T cells, or PBMCs.

The source material was PBMCs or T cells enriched from blood (not recorded which). The V and J genes are TRBV30 and TRBJ2-7; a possible D gene is TRBD1 (6 bases). The origin of this receptor is a woman in her forties or fifties who had recovered from COVID-19. This chain's CDR3 is CAWRGAGASYEQYF. CDR3 nucleotide sequence: TGTGCCTGGAGGGGGGCCGGTGCCTCCTACGAGCAGTACTTC. The variable domain in full, with the rest retrieved from reference TRBV30 and TRBJ2-7, is SQTIHQWPATLVQPVGSPLSLECTVEGTSNPNLYWYRQAAGRGLQLLFYSVGIGQISSEVPQNLSASRPQDRQFILSSKKLLLSDSGFYLCAWRGAGASYEQYFGPGTRLTVT.